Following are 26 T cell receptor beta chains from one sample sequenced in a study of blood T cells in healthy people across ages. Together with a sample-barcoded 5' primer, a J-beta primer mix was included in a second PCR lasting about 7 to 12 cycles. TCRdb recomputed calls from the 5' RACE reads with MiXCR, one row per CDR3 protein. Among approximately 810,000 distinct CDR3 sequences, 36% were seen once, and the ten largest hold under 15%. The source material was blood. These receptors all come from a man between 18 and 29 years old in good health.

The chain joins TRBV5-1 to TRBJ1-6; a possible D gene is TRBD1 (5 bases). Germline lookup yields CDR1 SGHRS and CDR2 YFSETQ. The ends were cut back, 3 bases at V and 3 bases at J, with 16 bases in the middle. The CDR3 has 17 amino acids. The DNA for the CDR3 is TGCGCCAGCAGCTCCCTACCGACAGCCGACTATAATTCACCCCTCCACTTT. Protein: CASSSLPTADYNSPLHF.

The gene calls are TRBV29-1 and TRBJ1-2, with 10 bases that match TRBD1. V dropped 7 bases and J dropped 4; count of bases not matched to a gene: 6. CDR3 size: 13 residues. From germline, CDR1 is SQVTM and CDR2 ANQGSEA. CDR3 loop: CSGGDRGSYGYTF. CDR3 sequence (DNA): TGCAGCGGTGGGGACAGGGGAAGCTATGGCTACACCTTC.

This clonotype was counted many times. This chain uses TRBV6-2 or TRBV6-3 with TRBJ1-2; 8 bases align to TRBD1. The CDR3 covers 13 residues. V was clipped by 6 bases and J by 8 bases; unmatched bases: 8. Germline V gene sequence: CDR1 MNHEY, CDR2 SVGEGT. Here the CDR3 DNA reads TGTGCCAGCAGGACGGACAGGGTGAGAGGCTACACCTTC. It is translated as CASRTDRVRGYTF.

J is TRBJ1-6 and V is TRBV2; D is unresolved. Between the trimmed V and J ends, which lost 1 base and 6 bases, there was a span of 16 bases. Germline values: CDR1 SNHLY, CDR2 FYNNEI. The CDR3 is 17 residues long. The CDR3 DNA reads TGTGCCAGCAGTGAAGGTCAAGACAAATCTCGTAATTCACCCCTCCACTTT. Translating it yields CASSEGQDKSRNSPLHF.

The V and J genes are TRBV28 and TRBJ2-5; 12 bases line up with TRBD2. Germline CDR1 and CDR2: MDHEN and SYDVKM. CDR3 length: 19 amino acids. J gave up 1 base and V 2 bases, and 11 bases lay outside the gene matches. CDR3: CASSLRSPGLAGPQETQYF. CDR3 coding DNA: TGTGCCAGCAGTTTAAGGTCCCCGGGACTAGCGGGCCCCCAAGAGACCCAGTACTTC.

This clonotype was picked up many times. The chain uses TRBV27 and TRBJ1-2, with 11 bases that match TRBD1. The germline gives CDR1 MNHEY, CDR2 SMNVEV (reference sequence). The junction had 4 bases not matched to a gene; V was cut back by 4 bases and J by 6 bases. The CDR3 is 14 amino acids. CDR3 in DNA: TGTGCCAGCAGTTACCGGGACAGGGGGGATGGCTACACCTTC. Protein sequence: CASSYRDRGDGYTF.

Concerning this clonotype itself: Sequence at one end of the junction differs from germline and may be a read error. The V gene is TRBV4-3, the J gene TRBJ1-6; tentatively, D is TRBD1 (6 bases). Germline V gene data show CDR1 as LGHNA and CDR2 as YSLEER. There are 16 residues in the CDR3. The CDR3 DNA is TGCGCCAACAGCCAAGGGGGTGGCCCCTATAATTCACCCCTCCACTTT. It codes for CANSQGGGPYNSPLHF.

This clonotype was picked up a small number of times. CDR3 amino acids: CASSPQMGAENYGYTF. CDR3 sequence (DNA): TGCGCCAGCAGCCCGCAAATGGGTGCAGAGAACTATGGCTACACCTTC. The genes are TRBV4-3 and TRBJ1-2; D call uncertain. Germline V gives CDR1 LGHNA, CDR2 YSLEER. The CDR3 has 16 amino acids. V lost 4 bases and J lost 2, with 17 bases in between.

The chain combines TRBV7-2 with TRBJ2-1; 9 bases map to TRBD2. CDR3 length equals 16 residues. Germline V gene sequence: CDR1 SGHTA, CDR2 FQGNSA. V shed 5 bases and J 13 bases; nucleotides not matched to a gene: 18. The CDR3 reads CASSASGLAPQETQFF. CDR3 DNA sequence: TGTGCCAGCAGCGCCTCGGGACTAGCACCCCAAGAGACCCAGTTCTTC.

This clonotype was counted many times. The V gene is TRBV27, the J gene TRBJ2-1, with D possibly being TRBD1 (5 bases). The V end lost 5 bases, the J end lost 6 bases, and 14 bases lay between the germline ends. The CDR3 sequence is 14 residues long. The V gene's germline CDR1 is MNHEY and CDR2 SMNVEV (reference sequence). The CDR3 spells CASSPHPRGNEQFF. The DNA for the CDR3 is TGTGCCAGCAGTCCACATCCTAGGGGCAATGAGCAGTTCTTC.

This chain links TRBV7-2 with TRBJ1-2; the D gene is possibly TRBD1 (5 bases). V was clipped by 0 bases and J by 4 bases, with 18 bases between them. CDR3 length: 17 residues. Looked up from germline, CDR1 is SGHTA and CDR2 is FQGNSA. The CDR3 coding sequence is TGTGCCAGCAGCTTAGCCCATGGGGGGGGTGGCGGCTATGGCTACACCTTC. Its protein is CASSLAHGGGGGYGYTF.

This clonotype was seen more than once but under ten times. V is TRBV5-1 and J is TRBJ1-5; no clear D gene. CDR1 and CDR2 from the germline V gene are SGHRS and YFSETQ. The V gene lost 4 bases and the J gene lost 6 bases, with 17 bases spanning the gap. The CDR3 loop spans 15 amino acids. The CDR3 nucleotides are TGCGCCAGCAGCGAAGGGTACGGGTCAGGTCAGCCCCAGCATTTT. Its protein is CASSEGYGSGQPQHF.

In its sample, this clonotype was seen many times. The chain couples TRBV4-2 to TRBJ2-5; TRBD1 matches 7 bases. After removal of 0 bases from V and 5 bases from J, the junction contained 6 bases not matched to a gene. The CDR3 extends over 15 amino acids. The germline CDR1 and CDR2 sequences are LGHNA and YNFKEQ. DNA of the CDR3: TGTGCCAGCAGCCAAGACGGACAGGCGCGTGAGACCCAGTACTTC. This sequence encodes CASSQDGQARETQYF.

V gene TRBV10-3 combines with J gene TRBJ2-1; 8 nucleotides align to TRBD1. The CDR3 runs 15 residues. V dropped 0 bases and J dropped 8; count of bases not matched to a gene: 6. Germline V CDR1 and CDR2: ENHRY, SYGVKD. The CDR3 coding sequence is TGTGCCATCAGTGAGTCGCAGGGGGCACGCGATGAGCAGTTCTTC. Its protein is CAISESQGARDEQFF.

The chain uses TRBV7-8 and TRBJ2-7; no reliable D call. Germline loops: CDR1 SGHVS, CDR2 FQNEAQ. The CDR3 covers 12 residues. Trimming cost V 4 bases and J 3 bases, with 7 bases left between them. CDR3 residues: CASSSAGYEQYF. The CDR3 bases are TGTGCCAGCAGCTCAGCAGGCTACGAGCAGTACTTC. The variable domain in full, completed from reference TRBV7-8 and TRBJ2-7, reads GAGVSQSPRYKVAKRGQDVALRCDPISGHVSLFWYQQALGQGPEFLTYFQNEAQLDKSGLPSDRFFAERPEGSVSTLKIQRTQQEDSAVYLCASSSAGYEQYFGPGTRLTVT.

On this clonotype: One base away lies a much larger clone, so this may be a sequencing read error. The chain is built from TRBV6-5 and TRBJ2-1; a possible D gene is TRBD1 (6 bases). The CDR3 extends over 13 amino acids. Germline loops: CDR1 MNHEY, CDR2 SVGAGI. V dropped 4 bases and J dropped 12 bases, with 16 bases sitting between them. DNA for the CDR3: TGTGCCAGCAGTTCCTTTGACAGGACCGGGCAGTTCTTC. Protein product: CASSSFDRTGQFF.

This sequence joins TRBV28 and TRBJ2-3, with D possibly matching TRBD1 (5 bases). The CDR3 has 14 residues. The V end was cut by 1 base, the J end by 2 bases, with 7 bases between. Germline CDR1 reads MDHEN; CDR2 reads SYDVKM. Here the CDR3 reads CASSLYRTTDTQYF. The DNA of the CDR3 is TGTGCCAGCAGTTTATACAGGACCACAGATACGCAGTATTTT.

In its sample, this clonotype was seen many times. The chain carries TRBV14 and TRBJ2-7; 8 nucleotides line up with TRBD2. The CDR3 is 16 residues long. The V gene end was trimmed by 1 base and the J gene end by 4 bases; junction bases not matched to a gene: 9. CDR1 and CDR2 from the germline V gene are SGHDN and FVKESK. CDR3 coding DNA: TGTGCCAGCAGCCAAGGGTTCGGGGGGGCGTTTTACGAGCAGTACTTC. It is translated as CASSQGFGGAFYEQYF.

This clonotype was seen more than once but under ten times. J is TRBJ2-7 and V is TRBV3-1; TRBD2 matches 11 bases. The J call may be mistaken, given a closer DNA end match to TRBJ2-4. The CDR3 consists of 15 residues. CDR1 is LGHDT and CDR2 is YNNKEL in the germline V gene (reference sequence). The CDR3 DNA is TGTGCCAGCAGCAGACTAGCGGGGACTATAAACATTCAGTACTTC. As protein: CASSRLAGTINIQYF.

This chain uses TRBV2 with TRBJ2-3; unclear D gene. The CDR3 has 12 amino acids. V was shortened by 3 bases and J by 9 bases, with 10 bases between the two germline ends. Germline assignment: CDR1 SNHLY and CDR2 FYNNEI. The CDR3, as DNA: TGTGCCAGCAGTGATGAGGCCAGAACGCAGTATTTT. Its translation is CASSDEARTQYF. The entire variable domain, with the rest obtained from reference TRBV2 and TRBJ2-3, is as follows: EPEVTQTPSHQVTQMGQEVILRCVPISNHLYFYWYRQILGQKVEFLVSFYNNEISEKSEIFDDQFSVERPDGSNFTLKIRSTKLEDSAMYFCASSDEARTQYFGPGTRLTVL.

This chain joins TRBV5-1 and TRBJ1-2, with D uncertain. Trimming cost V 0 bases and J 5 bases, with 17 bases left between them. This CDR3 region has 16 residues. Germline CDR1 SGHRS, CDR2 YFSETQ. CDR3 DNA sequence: TGCGCCAGCAGCTTGGAACCCGGCCAGGCGAGGTATGGCTACACCTTC. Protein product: CASSLEPGQARYGYTF.

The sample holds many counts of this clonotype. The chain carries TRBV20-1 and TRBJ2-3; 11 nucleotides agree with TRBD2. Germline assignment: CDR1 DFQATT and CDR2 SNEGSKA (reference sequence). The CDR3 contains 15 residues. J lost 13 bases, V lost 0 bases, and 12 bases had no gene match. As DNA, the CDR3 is TGCAGTGCTAGAGAAGGGAAGACTAGCGGGGCCTCGGAGTATTTT. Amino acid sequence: CSAREGKTSGASEYF.

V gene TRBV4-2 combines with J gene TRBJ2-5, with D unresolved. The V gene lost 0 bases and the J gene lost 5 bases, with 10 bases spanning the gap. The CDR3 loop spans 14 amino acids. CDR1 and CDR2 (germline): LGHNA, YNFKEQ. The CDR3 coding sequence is TGTGCCAGCAGCCAAGATCCGGGTAGGGAGACCCAGTACTTC. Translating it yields CASSQDPGRETQYF.

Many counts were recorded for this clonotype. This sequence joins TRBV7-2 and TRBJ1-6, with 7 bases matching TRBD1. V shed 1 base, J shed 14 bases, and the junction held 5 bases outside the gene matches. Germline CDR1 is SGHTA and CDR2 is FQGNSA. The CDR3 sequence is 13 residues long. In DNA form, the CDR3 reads TGTGCCAGCAGCTTAGATCAGACAGGGACCCTCCACTTT. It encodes CASSLDQTGTLHF. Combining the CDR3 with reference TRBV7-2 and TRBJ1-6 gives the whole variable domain GAGVSQSPSNKVTEKGKDVELRCDPISGHTALYWYRQSLGQGLEFLIYFQGNSAPDKSGLPSDRFSAERTGGSVSTLTIQRTQQEDSAVYLCASSLDQTGTLHFGNGTRLTVT.

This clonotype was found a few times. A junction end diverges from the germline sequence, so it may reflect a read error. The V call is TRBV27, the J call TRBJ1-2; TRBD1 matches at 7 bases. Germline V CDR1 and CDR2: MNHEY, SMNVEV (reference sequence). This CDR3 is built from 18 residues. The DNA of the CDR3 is TGTGCCAGCAGTCTATCAATAATACCACGGACAGGTCGGGATGGCTACACCTTC. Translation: CASSLSIIPRTGRDGYTF.

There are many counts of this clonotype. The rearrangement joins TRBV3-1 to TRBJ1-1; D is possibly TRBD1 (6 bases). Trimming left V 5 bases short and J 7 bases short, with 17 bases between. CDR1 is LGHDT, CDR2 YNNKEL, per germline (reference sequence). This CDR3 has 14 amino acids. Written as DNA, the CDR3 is TGTGCCAGCAGCGCGGGCGGGGGGCAGGGTGAAGCTTTCTTT. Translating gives CASSAGGGQGEAFF.